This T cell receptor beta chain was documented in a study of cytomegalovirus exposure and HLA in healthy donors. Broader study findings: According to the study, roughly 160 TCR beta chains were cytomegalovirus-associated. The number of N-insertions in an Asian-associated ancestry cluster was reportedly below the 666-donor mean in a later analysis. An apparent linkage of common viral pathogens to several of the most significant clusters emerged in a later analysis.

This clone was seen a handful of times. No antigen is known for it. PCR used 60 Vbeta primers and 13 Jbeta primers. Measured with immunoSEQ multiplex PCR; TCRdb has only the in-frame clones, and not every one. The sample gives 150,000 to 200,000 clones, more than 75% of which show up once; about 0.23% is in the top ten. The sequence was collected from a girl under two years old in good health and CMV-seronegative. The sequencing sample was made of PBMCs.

The CDR3 loop reads CSVEGGRNFDYGYTF. The CDR3 DNA reads TGCAGCGTTGAAGGAGGAAGAAACTTCGACTATGGCTACACCTTC. The V call is TRBV29-1, the J call TRBJ1-2; no clear D. Trimming removed 1 base at V and 3 bases at J, with 15 bases between. CDR3 length equals 15 residues. Germline CDR1 reads SQVTM; CDR2 reads ANQGSEA.